What follows is one TCR beta chain and its context. The specificity of this receptor is unknown. Per-base quality was not reported, and no clone a single base away is much larger than it. Sequencing was carried out with an Illumina HiSeq 1500. In-frame beta chains were kept once TCRdb had trimmed the public reads at Q25 with fastp and called clones with MiXCR. Every CDR3 protein is listed once, alongside the most common genes and DNA of its rows. For this sample there are roughly 500,000 distinct CDR3 sequences; 30% to 35% appear just once. The top ten constitute roughly 15% of the sample. V and J are trimmed by 5 bases and 2 bases, and the gene matches miss 11 bases of the junction. The germline V gene supplies CDR1 MDHEN and CDR2 SYDVKM. Taken from cysteine to phenylalanine, the CDR3 has 17 residues. The kept DNA is CDR3 alone, 51 bases in frame from the first base. The treatment or condition label for this specimen denotes: in vitro stimulation with specific CMV peptide epitopes to enrich CMV-specific T cells.

These data are taken from a study of T cell repertoires in cytomegalovirus infection (dated by TCRdb to between 2018 and 2021). Looking at the study overall: Alongside well-studied HLA-B-restricted epitopes, the peptide stimulations were aimed at recently identified HLA-C-restricted CMV epitopes, whose presentation resists viral immunomodulation. Because public TCR beta signatures pointed to carriage of CMV infection together with the matching HLA type, the HLA type of each donor mattered for the analysis. Summary of the overall study and its limitations: In both this cohort and an independent roughly 400-donor cohort, the cumulative frequency of public TCR beta family members distinguished carriers of CMV infection plus the relevant HLA type. The ex vivo response was dominated by HLA-C-restricted CMV-specific TCR beta clonotypes, which also provided the single most frequent clonotype in two of eight donors.

Sequenced material: cultured PBMCs, taken from culture after CMV antigen stimulation. The sequence derives from a human donor in good health (CMV status not recorded). Some clones in this sample may be carry-over from other donors' samples. The chain couples TRBV28 to TRBJ2-3, with 9 bases in between that match TRBD2. Here is the DNA: TGTGCCAGCAGTCCGGGTATAGCGGGAGCGAACACAGATACGCAGTATTTT. This yields the protein CASSPGIAGANTDTQYF.